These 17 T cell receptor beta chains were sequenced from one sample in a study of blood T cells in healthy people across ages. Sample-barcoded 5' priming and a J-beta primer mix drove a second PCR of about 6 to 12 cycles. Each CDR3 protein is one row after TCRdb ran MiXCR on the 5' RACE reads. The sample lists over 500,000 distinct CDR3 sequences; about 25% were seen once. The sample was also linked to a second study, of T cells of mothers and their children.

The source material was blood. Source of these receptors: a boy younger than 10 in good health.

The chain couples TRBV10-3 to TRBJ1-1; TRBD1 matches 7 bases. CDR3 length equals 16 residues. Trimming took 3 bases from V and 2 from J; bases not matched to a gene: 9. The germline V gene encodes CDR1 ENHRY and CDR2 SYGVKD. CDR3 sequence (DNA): TGTGCCATCAGTGAAGGGACAGAAAGAACAAACACTGAAGCTTTCTTT. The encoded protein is CAISEGTERTNTEAFF.

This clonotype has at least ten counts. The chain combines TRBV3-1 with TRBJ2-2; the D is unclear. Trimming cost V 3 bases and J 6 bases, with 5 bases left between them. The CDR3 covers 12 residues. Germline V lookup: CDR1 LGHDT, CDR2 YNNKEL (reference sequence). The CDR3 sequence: CASSQVSGELFF. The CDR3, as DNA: TGTGCCAGCAGCCAGGTTTCCGGGGAGCTGTTTTTT.

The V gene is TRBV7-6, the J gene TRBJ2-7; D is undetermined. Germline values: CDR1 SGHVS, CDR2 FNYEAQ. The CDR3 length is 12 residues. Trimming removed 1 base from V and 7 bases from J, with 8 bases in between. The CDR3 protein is CASSLVTAEQYF. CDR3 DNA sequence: TGTGCCAGCAGCTTAGTCACAGCGGAGCAGTACTTC. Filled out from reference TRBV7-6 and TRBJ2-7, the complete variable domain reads GAGVSQSPRYKVTKRGQDVALRCDPISGHVSLYWYRQALGQGPEFLTYFNYEAQQDKSGLPNDRFSAERPEGSISTLTIQRTEQRDSAMYRCASSLVTAEQYFGPGTRLTVT.

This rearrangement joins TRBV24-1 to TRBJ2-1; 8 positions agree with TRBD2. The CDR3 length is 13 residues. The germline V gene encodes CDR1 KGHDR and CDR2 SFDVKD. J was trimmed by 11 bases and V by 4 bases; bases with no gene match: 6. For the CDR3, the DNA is TGTGCCACCAGTGACCAGGCGGGGGGCAAGCAGTTCTTC. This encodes CATSDQAGGKQFF.

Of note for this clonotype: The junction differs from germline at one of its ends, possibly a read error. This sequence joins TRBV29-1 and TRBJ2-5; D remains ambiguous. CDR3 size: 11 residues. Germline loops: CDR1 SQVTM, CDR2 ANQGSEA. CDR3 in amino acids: CSVEWQETQHF. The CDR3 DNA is TGCAGCGTTGAGTGGCAAGAGACCCAGCACTTC.

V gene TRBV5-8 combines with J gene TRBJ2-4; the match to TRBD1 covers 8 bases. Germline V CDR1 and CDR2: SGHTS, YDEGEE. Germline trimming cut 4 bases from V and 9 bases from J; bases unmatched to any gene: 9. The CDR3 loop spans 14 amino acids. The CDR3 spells CASSRRGLAPIQYF. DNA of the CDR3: TGTGCCAGCAGCCGCAGGGGGCTTGCCCCCATTCAGTACTTC.

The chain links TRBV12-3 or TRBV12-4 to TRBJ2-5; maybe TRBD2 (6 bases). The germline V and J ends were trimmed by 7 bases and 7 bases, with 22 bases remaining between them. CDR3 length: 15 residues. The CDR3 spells CASTLGRTLGGTQYF. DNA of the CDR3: TGTGCCAGCACCCTGGGCCGCACCCTCGGGGGGACCCAGTACTTC.

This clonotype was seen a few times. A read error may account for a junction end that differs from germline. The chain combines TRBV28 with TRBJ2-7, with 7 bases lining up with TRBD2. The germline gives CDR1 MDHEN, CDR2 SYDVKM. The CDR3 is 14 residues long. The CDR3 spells CASRPGGSSYGQYF. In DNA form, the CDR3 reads TGTGCCAGCAGGCCGGGAGGCAGCTCCTACGGGCAGTACTTC.

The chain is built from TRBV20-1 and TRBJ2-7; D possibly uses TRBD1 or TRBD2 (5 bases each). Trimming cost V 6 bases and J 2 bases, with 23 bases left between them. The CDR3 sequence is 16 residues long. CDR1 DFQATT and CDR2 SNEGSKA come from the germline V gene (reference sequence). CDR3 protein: CSAMMPWDVNAYEQYF. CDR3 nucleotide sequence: TGCAGTGCGATGATGCCCTGGGACGTAAACGCCTACGAGCAGTACTTC.

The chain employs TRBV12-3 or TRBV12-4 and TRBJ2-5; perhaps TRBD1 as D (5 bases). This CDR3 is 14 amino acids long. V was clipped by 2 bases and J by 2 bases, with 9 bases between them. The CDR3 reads CASSLWSGQETQYF. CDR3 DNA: TGTGCCAGCAGTTTATGGTCAGGGCAAGAGACCCAGTACTTC.

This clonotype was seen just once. The CDR3 spells CASSLEEHSSGNTIYF. The CDR3 nucleotides are TGTGCCAGCAGCTTAGAGGAACACAGCTCTGGAAACACCATATATTTT. The chain employs TRBV11-2 and TRBJ1-3; D is unresolved. This CDR3 has 16 residues. Looked up from germline, CDR1 is SGHAT and CDR2 is FQNNGV. The germline V and J ends were trimmed by 0 bases and 0 bases, with 9 bases remaining between them.

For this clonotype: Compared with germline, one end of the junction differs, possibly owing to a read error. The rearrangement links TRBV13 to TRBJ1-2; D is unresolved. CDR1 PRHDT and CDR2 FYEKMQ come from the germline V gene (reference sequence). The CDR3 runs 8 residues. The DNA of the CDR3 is TGTGCCAGCAGCTTAGGCTACTTC. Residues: CASSLGYF. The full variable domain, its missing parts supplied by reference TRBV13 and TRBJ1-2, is AAGVIQSPRHLIKEKRETATLKCYPIPRHDTVYWYQQGPGQDPQFLISFYEKMQSDKGSIPDRFSAQQFSDYHSELNMSSLELGDSALYFCASSLGYFGSGTRLTVV.

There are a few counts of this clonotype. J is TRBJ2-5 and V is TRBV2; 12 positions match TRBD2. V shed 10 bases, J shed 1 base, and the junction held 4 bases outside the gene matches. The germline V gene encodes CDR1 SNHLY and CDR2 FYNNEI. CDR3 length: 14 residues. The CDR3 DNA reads TGTGCCACCCTAGCGGGGGGGCTCCAAGAGACCCAGTACTTC. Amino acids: CATLAGGLQETQYF.

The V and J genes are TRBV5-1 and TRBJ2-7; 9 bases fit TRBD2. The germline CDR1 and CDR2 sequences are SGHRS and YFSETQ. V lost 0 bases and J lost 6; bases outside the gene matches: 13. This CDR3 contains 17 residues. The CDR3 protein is CASSLGNLLAGVVEQYF. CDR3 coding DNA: TGCGCCAGCAGCTTGGGCAACTTGTTAGCGGGAGTTGTCGAGCAGTACTTC.

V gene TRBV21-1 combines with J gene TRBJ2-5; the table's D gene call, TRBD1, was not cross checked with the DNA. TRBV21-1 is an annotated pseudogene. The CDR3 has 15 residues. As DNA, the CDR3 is TGTGCCAGCAGCCTCCGACAGGGGGTCGGTGAGACCCAGTACTTC. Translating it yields CASSLRQGVGETQYF.

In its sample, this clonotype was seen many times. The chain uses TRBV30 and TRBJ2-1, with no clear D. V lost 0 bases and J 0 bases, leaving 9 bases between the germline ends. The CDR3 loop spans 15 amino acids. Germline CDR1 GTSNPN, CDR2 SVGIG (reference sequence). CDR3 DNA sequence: TGTGCCTGGAGTGTAGACGGGTACTCCTACAATGAGCAGTTCTTC. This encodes CAWSVDGYSYNEQFF.

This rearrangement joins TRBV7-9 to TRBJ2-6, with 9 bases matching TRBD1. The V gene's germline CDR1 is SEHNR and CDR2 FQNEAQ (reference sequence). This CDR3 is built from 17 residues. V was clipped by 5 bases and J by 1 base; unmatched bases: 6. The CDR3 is CASSPRDRVSGANVLTF. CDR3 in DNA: TGTGCCAGCAGCCCCCGGGACAGGGTGTCTGGGGCCAACGTCCTGACTTTC.